This entry lists 29 T cell receptor beta chains sequenced from one sample in a study of graft-versus-host responses after intestinal transplantation. For these receptors, no antigen is known. The assay was immunoSEQ multiplex PCR, and TCRdb's table has in-frame clones only and misses some. The top ten clones hold over 0.1% of a sample with some 90,000 clones, around 90% of them seen once. The specimen was unstimulated CD4+ T cells sorted from spleen or lymph node cells, collected before intestinal transplant. These receptors were collected from a human donor who received an intestinal transplant.

The chain recombines TRBV11-3 with TRBJ2-7, with D perhaps TRBD2 (5 bases). Germline CDR1 is SGHNT and CDR2 is YENEEA. The CDR3 loop spans 14 amino acids. The V end was cut by 3 bases, the J end by 3 bases, with 12 bases between. The CDR3 DNA sequence: TGTGCCAGCAGCTTGGGCGGGCGAAACTACGAGCAGTACTTC. It encodes CASSLGGRNYEQYF.

The chain is built from TRBV29-1 and TRBJ2-5; a possible D gene is TRBD2 (6 bases). The CDR3 extends over 12 amino acids. The V end was cut by 6 bases, the J end by 7 bases, with 15 bases between. CDR1 and CDR2 (germline): SQVTM, ANQGSEA. The CDR3 sequence is CSVSTERVTQYF. CDR3 sequence (DNA): TGCAGCGTCTCGACGGAGCGGGTGACCCAGTACTTC.

The chain carries TRBV19 and TRBJ2-2; D is ambiguous. The ends were cut back, 8 bases at V and 11 bases at J, with 3 bases in the middle. Germline lookup yields CDR1 LNHDA and CDR2 SQIVND (reference sequence). This CDR3 comprises 8 residues. CDR3 sequence reads: CASPELFF. CDR3 nucleotide sequence: TGTGCCAGTCCAGAGCTGTTTTTT.

The count of this clone is one. The chain has TRBV18 and TRBJ2-7, with a weak D call TRBD2 (6 bases). The CDR3 has 13 residues. Germline V CDR1 and CDR2: KGHSH, LQKENI. Trimming removed 6 bases at V and 2 bases at J, with 11 bases between. The CDR3 loop reads CASSGAGTYEQYF. CDR3 nucleotide sequence: TGTGCCAGCTCTGGGGCGGGGACCTACGAGCAGTACTTC.

CDR3 region: CASSSPGGPQTWAFF. DNA for the CDR3: TGTGCCAGCAGCTCCCCCGGGGGGCCACAGACTTGGGCTTTCTTT. The chain joins TRBV5-8 to TRBJ1-1; weak D call: TRBD1 (6 bases). The CDR3 loop spans 15 amino acids. Trimming took off 3 bases at V and 11 bases at J, with 23 bases between the two ends. The germline V gene has CDR1 SGHTS and CDR2 YDEGEE.

This clone was seen just once. The chain joins TRBV18 to TRBJ2-3, with D possibly matching TRBD2 (6 bases). Germline loops: CDR1 KGHSH, CDR2 LQKENI. Trimming shortened V by 2 bases and J by 6 bases, and 15 bases separated the two germline ends. The CDR3 spans 15 residues. The DNA of the CDR3 is TGTGCCAGCTCACCATTTCCCAGGGCGGGGGATACGCAGTATTTT. Its translation: CASSPFPRAGDTQYF.

The chain uses TRBV12-5 and TRBJ1-5; D may be TRBD1 (5 bases). Trimming stripped 5 bases from V and 10 bases from J, with 9 bases between. The CDR3 runs to 11 residues. Germline V gene sequence: CDR1 LGHNT, CDR2 FRNRAP. In nucleotides, the CDR3 is TGTGCTAGTGGTCCCCAGGGACCCCAGCATTTT. It is translated as CASGPQGPQHF.

The V call is TRBV7-9, the J call TRBJ2-3; D perhaps matches TRBD2 (6 bases). CDR1 and CDR2 (germline): SEHNR, FQNEAQ (reference sequence). Trimming took off 1 base at V and 2 bases at J, with 13 bases between the two ends. The CDR3 loop spans 16 amino acids. The CDR3 protein is CASSLDASVLTDTQYF. Here the CDR3 DNA reads TGTGCCAGCAGCTTAGATGCTAGCGTACTCACAGATACGCAGTATTTT.

Concerning this clone: Other DNA sequences in this specimen translate into the identical CDR3. The chain has TRBV5-1 and TRBJ1-3; TRBD1 agrees at 8 bases. This CDR3 is built from 14 residues. The trim removed 4 bases at V and 2 bases at J, leaving 2 bases unmatched. From germline, CDR1 is SGHRS and CDR2 YFSETQ. CDR3 nucleotides: TGCGCCAGCAGCCTGGACAGGGCTGGAAACACCATATATTTT. As protein: CASSLDRAGNTIYF.

This chain connects TRBV27 to TRBJ2-6; 8 bases agree with TRBD2. From germline, CDR1 is MNHEY and CDR2 SMNVEV (reference sequence). The junction had 5 bases not matched to a gene; V was cut back by 6 bases and J by 1 base. The CDR3 extends over 16 amino acids. The DNA of the CDR3 is TGTGCCAGCAGCCACCGGGGGGGTTCTGGGGCCAACGTCCTGACTTTC. It is translated as CASSHRGGSGANVLTF. The full variable domain, in which reference TRBV27 and TRBJ2-6 provide the parts outside the CDR3, is EAQVTQNPRYLITVTGKKLTVTCSQNMNHEYMSWYRQDPGLGLRQIYYSMNVEVTDKGDVPEGYKVSRKEKRNFPLILESPSPNQTSLYFCASSHRGGSGANVLTFGAGSRLTVL.

This chain joins TRBV11-3 and TRBJ2-1; 8 bases match TRBD1. With 5 bases clipped from V and 5 bases from J, the junction kept 8 bases outside the gene matches. CDR3 length equals 15 residues. The germline gives CDR1 SGHNT, CDR2 YENEEA. The CDR3 DNA sequence: TGTGCCAGCAGCCTGACCGGGACAGGTAACAATGAGCAGTTCTTC. Protein product: CASSLTGTGNNEQFF.

The table lists this clone with a few counts. The chain links TRBV6-4 to TRBJ1-2, with 12 bases aligning to TRBD1. This CDR3 is built from 17 residues. The ends lost 6 bases at V and 6 bases at J; junction bases unmatched: 14. Germline V gene data show CDR1 as MRHNA and CDR2 as SNTAGT. The CDR3 DNA sequence: TGTGCCAGCAGCCCCGGGACAGGGGGCCTCGGGGCGGATGGCTACACCTTC. As protein: CASSPGTGGLGADGYTF.

The chain couples TRBV10-3 to TRBJ1-1; D remains unclear. Germline V gene sequence: CDR1 ENHRY, CDR2 SYGVKD. V dropped 6 bases and J dropped 1 base, with 9 bases sitting between them. This CDR3 has 13 residues. As DNA, the CDR3 is TGTGCCATCAGACCTACAGAGAACACTGAAGCTTTCTTT. Amino acids: CAIRPTENTEAFF.

The chain combines TRBV6-1 with TRBJ1-5; D remains unclear. The germline CDR1 and CDR2 sequences are MNHNS and SASEGT. The ends were cut back, 6 bases at V and 5 bases at J, with 11 bases in the middle. This CDR3 contains 13 residues. Written as DNA, the CDR3 is TGTGCCAGCAGAGTGTCGCGGGATCAGCCCCAGCATTTT. Its protein product is CASRVSRDQPQHF.

The chain combines TRBV4-1 with TRBJ2-3; tentative D call: TRBD2 (6 bases). This CDR3 spans 14 amino acids. Trimming left V 1 base short and J 1 base short, with 6 bases between. Germline CDR1 is MGHRA and CDR2 is YSYEKL. For the CDR3, the DNA is TGCGCCAGCAGCCAAGCGGGAGGCACAGATACGCAGTATTTT. Translating it yields CASSQAGGTDTQYF.

The gene calls are TRBV2 and TRBJ2-3; 10 positions agree with TRBD2. CDR1 is SNHLY, CDR2 FYNNEI, per germline. This CDR3 spans 16 amino acids. With V trimmed by 6 bases and J by 0 bases, 6 bases remained unmatched. This chain's CDR3 is CASSQLAGTSTDTQYF. In DNA form, the CDR3 reads TGTGCCAGCAGCCAACTAGCGGGGACTAGCACAGATACGCAGTATTTT. The full variable domain, completed using reference TRBV2 and TRBJ2-3, is EPEVTQTPSHQVTQMGQEVILRCVPISNHLYFYWYRQILGQKVEFLVSFYNNEISEKSEIFDDQFSVERPDGSNFTLKIRSTKLEDSAMYFCASSQLAGTSTDTQYFGPGTRLTVL.

The rearrangement joins TRBV21-1 to TRBJ2-7; the D call of TRBD2 is as the table states it, not checked on the DNA. TRBV21-1 corresponds to a pseudogene. CDR3 length: 15 residues. CDR3 bases: TGTGCCAGCAGCAGGGGGACTAGCGGGTGCTACGAGCAGTACTTC. Its translation: CASSRGTSGCYEQYF.

The chain combines TRBV18 with TRBJ1-6, with unresolved D. The CDR3 covers 12 residues. Trimming pared 3 bases from V and 8 bases from J, leaving 5 bases between. CDR1 is KGHSH and CDR2 is LQKENI in the germline V gene. In DNA, the CDR3 is TGTGCCAGCTCACCGGGAGATTCACCCCTCCACTTT. Translated: CASSPGDSPLHF.

The chain combines TRBV6-1 with TRBJ2-7; a possible D gene is TRBD2 (6 bases). Germline V gives CDR1 MNHNS, CDR2 SASEGT. CDR3 length: 13 amino acids. V lost 9 bases and J 2 bases, leaving 14 bases between the germline ends. DNA of the CDR3: TGTGCCAGTCCTTACGGGGGAACCTACGAGCAGTACTTC. It is translated as CASPYGGTYEQYF.

The DNA of the CDR3 is TGTGCCAGCAGCCACTATGCGGGGGGCGCTGGGAACTATGGCTACACCTTC. Amino acid sequence: CASSHYAGGAGNYGYTF. The chain recombines TRBV27 with TRBJ1-2, with D possibly TRBD1 on 6 matching bases. The ends were cut back, 6 bases at V and 2 bases at J, with 22 bases in the middle. The germline gives CDR1 MNHEY, CDR2 SMNVEV (reference sequence). The length of the CDR3 is 17 residues.

The gene calls are TRBV19 and TRBJ1-5; 8 bases line up with TRBD1. The CDR3 is made up of 14 amino acids. J gave up 2 bases and V 7 bases, and 4 bases lay outside the gene matches. Looked up from germline, CDR1 is LNHDA and CDR2 is SQIVND (reference sequence). The CDR3 nucleotides are TGTGCCAGTAACCCAGGGGGCGGCAATCAGCCCCAGCATTTT. It translates to CASNPGGGNQPQHF.

The V and J genes are TRBV7-6 and TRBJ1-2; D is possibly TRBD1 (5 bases). V lost 2 bases and J 9 bases, leaving 13 bases between the germline ends. The CDR3 length is 13 residues. CDR1 and CDR2 (germline): SGHVS, FNYEAQ. CDR3 sequence: CASSLQGGLSYTF. CDR3 DNA sequence: TGTGCCAGCAGCTTACAGGGTGGGCTTAGCTACACCTTC.

CDR3 nucleotide sequence: TGTGCCAGCAGCGCTATGACAGGGGCCTCCTACGAGCAGTACTTC. Translation: CASSAMTGASYEQYF. This chain links TRBV9 with TRBJ2-7; TRBD1 matches at 8 bases. Trimming at V came to 3 bases and at J to 0 bases, leaving 5 bases not matched to a gene. Germline lookup yields CDR1 SGDLS and CDR2 YYNGEE. CDR3 length equals 15 residues.

This chain links TRBV7-2 with TRBJ2-7; 7 bases line up with TRBD2. V trimming: 5 bases; J trimming: 4 bases; junction bases outside the gene matches: 14. CDR3 length equals 16 residues. Germline CDR1 is SGHTA and CDR2 is FQGNSA. CDR3 DNA: TGTGCCAGCAGCCTAGGACCGACCGGGGGGTCGTACGAGCAGTACTTC. Encoded protein: CASSLGPTGGSYEQYF.

This clone occurred once. The chain employs TRBV2 and TRBJ1-5, with a tentative D call TRBD1 (5 bases). The V gene's germline CDR1 is SNHLY and CDR2 FYNNEI. This CDR3 is built from 13 residues. Trimming took 4 bases from V and 7 from J, leaving 11 bases between them. The CDR3 here is CASSVGGIQPQHF. The CDR3 region has the DNA TGTGCCAGCAGTGTTGGGGGGATCCAGCCCCAGCATTTT.

This clone was counted between two and nine times. The V gene is TRBV6-6, the J gene TRBJ1-4; 8 bases are a match to TRBD1. Germline CDR1 reads MNHNY; CDR2 reads SVGAGI (reference sequence). The V segment lost 6 bases and the J segment 8 bases; nucleotides outside the gene matches: 14. The CDR3 has 16 residues. CDR3 sequence reads: CASSHIDRGLGEKLFF. The CDR3, as DNA: TGTGCCAGCAGCCACATAGACAGGGGACTTGGGGAAAAACTGTTTTTT.

The DNA for the CDR3 is TGTGCCAGTAGCCACGCCGGGGGAGATACGCAGTATTTT. This codes for CASSHAGGDTQYF. The J gene is TRBJ2-3, the V gene TRBV19; perhaps TRBD2 as D (6 bases). V was trimmed by 6 bases and J by 5 bases, leaving 12 bases between them. CDR3 length: 13 amino acids. Germline V gene lookup returns CDR1 LNHDA and CDR2 SQIVND (reference sequence).

The sample holds a few counts of this clone. The chain joins TRBV6-1 to TRBJ2-7; 10 bases align to TRBD1. Per the germline V gene, CDR1 is MNHNS and CDR2 is SASEGT. This CDR3 has 14 residues. This CDR3 reads CAESSGTGEGEQYF. CDR3 nucleotide sequence: TGTGCAGAATCATCCGGGACAGGGGAAGGCGAGCAGTACTTC.

CDR3 DNA: TGTGCCAGCAGACCGGGACAGGGGGCTTACGAGCAGTACTTC. Translated, it gives CASRPGQGAYEQYF. The chain is built from TRBV6-6 and TRBJ2-7; 12 bases align to TRBD1. Germline trimming cut 6 bases from V and 4 bases from J; bases unmatched to any gene: 4. The CDR3 runs 14 residues. Germline values: CDR1 MNHNY, CDR2 SVGAGI (reference sequence).